This T cell receptor (beta chain) was retrieved from a study of regulatory T cells in long-lasting Graves disease. Study context: Graves' patients with a new diagnosis had received antithyroid drugs under 3 months.

Sequencing libraries for TCR beta were prepared with iRepertoire HTBI primers and Arm-PCR of CDR3 regions. Source study methods: Identification of gene segments yielded some 61 TRBV and around 13 TRBJ across samples. TCRdb re-called the multiplex PCR reads through MiXCR, storing one row per CDR3 protein. TCRdb's processing, not the authors' own work, is the source of the V and J calls. The sample holds some 450,000 distinct CDR3 sequences; about a sixth are singletons and the top ten take 9.5% to 12%. Time point: newly diagnosed GD, antithyroid drugs for less than 3 months. The TCR library was prepared using RNA isolated from PBMCs. The diagnosis of Graves' disease used American Thyroid Association guidelines. CDR1 DFQATT and CDR2 SNEGSKA come from the germline V gene (reference sequence). The CDR3 covers 14 residues. V shed 5 bases and J shed 3 bases, with 17 bases lying between them. This clonotype has ten or more counts.

These data also featured in a second study, about T cells in Graves' hyperthyroidism and ophthalmopathy.

Specimen: peripheral blood mononuclear cells (PBMCs), collected at new diagnosis, from a patient treated with antithyroid drugs. The receptor was isolated from a woman aged 30 to 39 with Graves disease. This chain connects TRBV20-1 to TRBJ2-7; the D gene is possibly TRBD1 (6 bases). In DNA, the CDR3 is TGCAGTGCTCCTCGGGCAGGGGTTATCTACGAGCAGTACTTC. Encoded protein: CSAPRAGVIYEQYF.